Given below is one T cell receptor (beta chain) in context. The data originate from a study of technical replicates of blood from a handful of donors. V was clipped by 4 bases and J by 0 bases; unmatched bases: 5. CDR1 and CDR2 from the germline V gene are GTSNPN and SVGIG (reference sequence). The CDR3 sequence is 16 residues long. Profiling relied on immunoSEQ multiplex PCR, and the TCRdb table lists in-frame clones only, not all of them. The sample has approximately 81,000 clones; roughly four fifths are singletons. The clonotype comes from a human donor in good health. Some clones in this sample may be carry-over from other donors' samples. The sequenced sample was PBMCs. The rearrangement joins TRBV30 to TRBJ2-1; 11 bases align to TRBD2. The CDR3 nucleotides read TGTGCCTGGACTACTACTAGCGGGAGCTCCTACAATGAGCAGTTCTTC. It is translated as CAWTTTSGSSYNEQFF.